This note documents a single T cell receptor beta chain sequence. The antigen remains undetermined. V was clipped by 5 bases and J by 0 bases; unmatched bases: 12. CDR3 length equals 18 residues. The germline gives CDR1 SGHTA, CDR2 FQGNSA. Some clones are missing from TCRdb's copy, which holds only in-frame ones; the method was immunoSEQ multiplex PCR. The sample lists approximately 25,000 clones, 92% occurring once. This specimen belongs to a study of T cell responses to AZD1222 COVID-19 vaccine. Broader study findings: CD4 TCRs linked to vaccination spanned spike, dominating at 160-218 and 743-854. No day 14 peak samples; only post-peak repertoires were characterized. Targets within unmutated variant regions were reportedly found for nearly half of spike-specific TCRs.

The starting material was peripheral blood, obtained 28 days after the second AZD1222 dose. V is TRBV7-2 and J is TRBJ1-5, with 8 bases lining up with TRBD1. This sequence originates from an adult who received the AZD1222 COVID-19 vaccine. The CDR3 reads CASSAHRTGRYSNQPQHF. The CDR3 DNA reads TGTGCCAGCAGCGCCCACCGGACAGGGAGATATAGCAATCAGCCCCAGCATTTT.